Listed below are T cell receptor beta chains from one sample, sequenced in a study of cytomegalovirus exposure and HLA in healthy donors. Profiling relied on immunoSEQ multiplex PCR, and the TCRdb table lists in-frame clones only, not all of them. The data contain around 67,000 clones, around 61% of them singletons. Sequences were obtained from PBMCs. All receptors derive from a woman in her forties or fifties in good health and CMV-seronegative. The CDR3 runs from the conserved cysteine through the conserved F or W. D genes are given only for firm matches. The size entry is marked missing in some rows and otherwise reads once, few, many or a size class.

TRBJ2-1,-,-,TRBV4-2,TGTGCCAGCAGCCAAGACCTTCTGCGGAGCTCCTACAATGAGCAGTTCTTC,CASSQDLLRSSYNEQFF
TRBJ1-4,-,-,TRBV7-2,TGTGCCAGCAGCTTAGATGTGGGCCCCAATGAAAAACTGTTTTTT,CASSLDVGPNEKLFF
TRBJ1-2,TRBD1,few,TRBV5-6,TGTGCCAGCAGCTTGGGAGGACAGGGGGCTGGGGGCTACACCTTC,CASSLGGQGAGGYTF
TRBJ1-3,-,-,TRBV6-6,TGTGCCAGCAGTTTGGCCGGGGAAAGCACCATATATTTT,CASSLAGESTIYF
TRBJ1-1,-,-,TRBV7-2,TGTGCCAGCAGCTTTGCCCCGACGGCCCAGGGTCTTATAGCTTTCTTT,CASSFAPTAQGLIAFF
TRBJ2-7,-,-,TRBV28,TGTGCCAGCCAGACGGGAACCCGGTACTACGAGCAGTACTTC,CASQTGTRYYEQYF
TRBJ2-7,TRBD1,-,TRBV9,TGTGCCGGGGCATTTCCGGGACAGGGAAACGAGCAGTACTTC,CAGAFPGQGNEQYF
TRBJ2-1,TRBD2,-,TRBV4-3,TGCGCCAGCAGTTTCATTTTTCCTGGGGGGGGCAATGAGCAGTTCTTC,CASSFIFPGGGNEQFF
TRBJ1-2,-,-,TRBV4-3,TGCGCCAGCAGCCAAGGAAAAGCTTCCTATGGCTACACCTTC,CASSQGKASYGYTF
TRBJ2-7,-,-,TRBV7-9,TGTGCCAGCAGCCCCGGACAATCCTACGAGCAGTACTTC,CASSPGQSYEQYF
TRBJ2-7,TRBD2,-,TRBV28,TGTGCCAGCAGACCTAGCGGGAGGGCTTACGAGCAGTACTTC,CASRPSGRAYEQYF
TRBJ2-7,-,few,TRBV29-1,TGCAGCGGAAGAACTAGCTACGAGCAGTACTTC,CSGRTSYEQYF
TRBJ2-5,TRBD2,few,TRBV28,TGTGCCAGCCGCTCACTAGCGGGAGGAGTGGGAGAGACCCAGTACTTC,CASRSLAGGVGETQYF
TRBJ1-2,TRBD1,-,TRBV7-3,TGTGCCAGCAGCTCCGGACAGGGGGCTATACGCTACACCTTC,CASSSGQGAIRYTF
TRBJ2-3,TRBD2,-,TRBV7-7,TGTGCTAGCAGCCCATACATCGGGGGGAGCACAGATACGCAGTATTTT,CASSPYIGGSTDTQYF
TRBJ1-4,-,-,TRBV20-1,TGCAGTGCTAGCCGGGGTGAAAAACTGTTTTTT,CSASRGEKLFF
TRBJ1-2,-,-,TRBV10-2,TGCGCCAGCAGTGAGAGGCCCGGCGGGACGAAGGGCTACACCTTC,CASSERPGGTKGYTF
TRBJ1-2,-,-,TRBV29-1,TGCAGCGTTTTGGGCGGGGGGAGATGGGGCTACACCTTC,CSVLGGGRWGYTF
TRBJ2-2,TRBD1,-,TRBV10-3,TGTGCCATGAGTTCCGGGACAGTGAACACCGGGGAGCTGTTTTTT,CAMSSGTVNTGELFF
TRBJ2-7,TRBD2,-,TRBV19,TGTGCCAGTGGTATGGGGGGGAGTCGGTCCTACGAGCAGTACTTC,CASGMGGSRSYEQYF